This passage covers 14 T cell receptor beta chains from one sample sequenced in a study of vaccination and CD4 T cells after COVID-19. TCRdb independently ran MiXCR on the PCR reads; one entry per CDR3 protein. The table includes fewer than 25,000 distinct CDR3 sequences, 45% to 65% detected once. The input for sequencing was CD4+ T cells from blood, taken before SARS-CoV-2 vaccination. These receptors were collected from a human donor who had recovered from COVID-19.

A few counts support this clonotype. The chain has TRBV20-1 and TRBJ2-1, with 11 nucleotides matching TRBD1. V was pared by 2 bases and J by 7 bases, with 4 bases of the junction left unmatched. Per the germline V gene, CDR1 is DFQATT and CDR2 is SNEGSKA (reference sequence). CDR3 length: 14 residues. Written as DNA, the CDR3 is TGCAGTGCTAGATCCGGGACAGGGGGGAATGAGCAGTTCTTC. This encodes CSARSGTGGNEQFF.

The chain uses TRBV28 and TRBJ1-5; D gene ambiguous. V was trimmed by 1 base and J by 3 bases, leaving 7 bases between them. The CDR3 loop spans 14 amino acids. Germline loops: CDR1 MDHEN, CDR2 SYDVKM. The CDR3 spells CASSLSSDNQPQHF. CDR3 coding DNA: TGTGCCAGCAGTTTATCAAGTGACAATCAGCCCCAGCATTTT.

V and J are TRBV19 and TRBJ2-1; D remains ambiguous. Trimming took 4 bases from V and 5 from J, leaving 6 bases between them. Germline CDR1 is LNHDA and CDR2 is SQIVND (reference sequence). CDR3 size: 12 residues. In nucleotides, the CDR3 is TGTGCCAGTAGTACTCAGAACAATGAGCAGTTCTTC. This sequence encodes CASSTQNNEQFF.

The DNA for the CDR3 is TGTGCCAGCAGACCCAGGGGCGCGTACTATGGCTACACCTTC. It codes for CASRPRGAYYGYTF. This sequence joins TRBV28 and TRBJ1-2; the D gene is possibly TRBD1 (6 bases). This CDR3 contains 14 residues. CDR1 MDHEN and CDR2 SYDVKM come from the germline V gene. The V gene lost 6 bases and the J gene lost 3 bases, with 14 bases spanning the gap.

The V call is TRBV6-2 or TRBV6-3, the J call TRBJ2-5, with TRBD2 matching 7 bases. V gave up 5 bases and J gave up 1 base; unmatched junction bases: 10. In germline, CDR1 is MNHEY, CDR2 SVGEGT. CDR3 size: 16 residues. The CDR3 DNA reads as TGTGCCAGCAGTCGACTGACTAGCTTATCCCAAGAGACCCAGTACTTC. Translating gives CASSRLTSLSQETQYF.

The chain carries TRBV20-1 and TRBJ2-1, with TRBD2 matching 8 bases. Germline V gene sequence: CDR1 DFQATT, CDR2 SNEGSKA (reference sequence). After removal of 7 bases from V and 0 bases from J, the junction contained 8 bases not matched to a gene. The CDR3 covers 15 residues. The CDR3 protein is CSGGGSGSSYNEQFF. CDR3 DNA: TGCAGTGGTGGAGGAAGCGGGAGCTCCTACAATGAGCAGTTCTTC.

This clonotype was seen a few times. The chain combines TRBV21-1 with TRBJ2-7; TRBD1, the table's D call, lacks a check against the DNA. TRBV21-1 is marked as a pseudogene. This CDR3 is built from 15 residues. The chain's CDR3 is CASSKSRGANYEQYF. For the CDR3, the DNA is TGTGCCAGCAGCAAAAGTCGGGGCGCCAACTACGAGCAGTACTTC.

CDR3 bases: TGTGCCAGCAGCGCAGACAGGGGATGGAATTCACCCCTCCACTTT. Protein product: CASSADRGWNSPLHF. V and J are TRBV9 and TRBJ1-6; 8 nucleotides agree with TRBD1. Germline trimming cut 3 bases from V and 7 bases from J; bases unmatched to any gene: 6. Germline V gene data show CDR1 as SGDLS and CDR2 as YYNGEE. There are 15 residues in the CDR3. The full variable domain, with the rest looked up from reference TRBV9 and TRBJ1-6, is DSGVTQTPKHLITATGQRVTLRCSPRSGDLSVYWYQQSLDQGLQFLIQYYNGEERAKGNILERFSAQQFPDLHSELNLSSLELGDSALYFCASSADRGWNSPLHFGNGTRLTVT.

There are a few counts of this clonotype. This chain joins TRBV6-2 or TRBV6-3 and TRBJ2-5; 7 bases line up with TRBD2. After removal of 5 bases from V and 0 bases from J, the junction contained 12 bases not matched to a gene. CDR3 size: 17 residues. CDR1 is MNHEY, CDR2 SVGEGT, per germline. CDR3 residues: CASSPGSLAVNQETQYF. CDR3 DNA sequence: TGTGCCAGCAGTCCCGGCAGCCTAGCGGTAAACCAAGAGACCCAGTACTTC.

The chain links TRBV7-9 to TRBJ1-1, with 8 bases identical to TRBD1. The V gene's germline CDR1 is SEHNR and CDR2 FQNEAQ (reference sequence). The CDR3 is 12 residues long. V lost 5 bases, J lost 11 bases, and 7 bases stayed unmatched. As DNA, the CDR3 is TGTGCCAGCAGCCCCCCGGACAGGGAGGCTTTCTTT. Protein: CASSPPDREAFF.

The chain couples TRBV3-1 to TRBJ2-3; TRBD1 is a possible D gene (7 bases). The CDR3 is 15 amino acids. Trimming removed 4 bases at V and 5 bases at J, with 16 bases between. Germline loops: CDR1 LGHDT, CDR2 YNNKEL (reference sequence). DNA of the CDR3: TGTGCCAGCAGCCCCCGAGGGCAGGGGGGAGATACGCAGTATTTT. Translated: CASSPRGQGGDTQYF.

The chain has TRBV19 and TRBJ2-2, with a tentative D call TRBD1 (6 bases). The V gene lost 2 bases and the J gene lost 4 bases, with 8 bases spanning the gap. The CDR3 length is 14 residues. Germline V lookup: CDR1 LNHDA, CDR2 SQIVND (reference sequence). Written as DNA, the CDR3 is TGTGCCAGTAGTATACAGGGGCTCACCGGGGAGCTGTTTTTT. Translated, it gives CASSIQGLTGELFF.

This clonotype has a handful of counts. The gene calls are TRBV19 and TRBJ1-1; 7 bases agree with TRBD1. CDR3 length equals 16 residues. Germline CDR1 and CDR2: LNHDA and SQIVND (reference sequence). Germline trimming cut 7 bases from V and 2 bases from J; bases unmatched to any gene: 13. The CDR3 protein is CASNDPGTVLNTEAFF. CDR3 nucleotides: TGTGCCAGTAATGATCCCGGGACAGTTCTTAACACTGAAGCTTTCTTT.

This clonotype occurred a few times. At one of its ends the junction is not consistent with the germline gene, which may arise from a read error. The rearrangement links TRBV15 to TRBJ1-5; TRBD1 is a possible D gene (6 bases). The germline CDR1 and CDR2 sequences are LNHNV and YYDKDF (reference sequence). CDR3 size: 13 residues. The CDR3 spells CAISRDNNQPQHF. CDR3 DNA sequence: TGTGCCATCAGCCGGGACAACAATCAGCCCCAGCATTTT. The complete variable domain, with remaining parts taken from reference TRBV15 and TRBJ1-5, reads DAMVIQNPRYQVTQFGKPVTLSCSQTLNHNVMYWYQQKSSQAPKLLFHYYDKDFNNEADTPDNFQSRRPNTSFCFLDIRSPGLGDTAMYLCAISRDNNQPQHFGDGTRLSIL.